This T cell receptor beta chain was identified in a study of cytomegalovirus exposure and HLA in healthy donors. With 60 Vbeta and 13 Jbeta primers, the PCR was carried out. The table came from immunoSEQ multiplex PCR; TCRdb's copy has only in-frame clones and leaves some out. The table has approximately 100,000 clones, about 80% seen once. Trimming removed 6 bases at V and 0 bases at J, with 13 bases between. The V gene's germline CDR1 is SGHAT and CDR2 FQNNGV. The CDR3 is made up of 15 amino acids. The V and J genes are TRBV11-2 and TRBJ2-3; D might be TRBD2 (6 bases). The specimen sequenced was PBMCs. The clonotype comes from a human donor in good health. CDR3 DNA: TGTGCCAGCAGTCCCGGGACTCATAGCACAGATACGCAGTATTTT. Translating it yields CASSPGTHSTDTQYF.